The T cell receptor (beta chain) described here comes from a study of T cell changes during pregnancy in multiple sclerosis. Sequenced by immunoSEQ multiplex PCR; TCRdb stores in-frame clones only, minus some. Of fewer than 85,000 clones in the sample, 93% were seen once. Per germline, CDR1 ENHRY and CDR2 SYGVKD. Trimming took 6 bases from V and 5 from J, leaving 10 bases between them. The CDR3 consists of 12 residues. The gene calls are TRBV10-3 and TRBJ2-5; D unclear. The input for sequencing was peripheral blood, taken in the second trimester of pregnancy. This clonotype originated in a female donor with multiple sclerosis, enrolled in a pregnancy study. The CDR3 sequence: CAISGNAETQYF. Written as DNA, the CDR3 is TGTGCCATCAGCGGTAATGCGGAGACCCAGTACTTC.